The 29 T cell receptor beta chains listed next were all sequenced from one sample in a study of cytomegalovirus exposure and HLA in healthy donors. The PCR used 60 Vbeta and 13 Jbeta primers. Using immunoSEQ multiplex PCR, the repertoire was profiled, and TCRdb retains in-frame clones only, with some absent. The sample holds approximately 40,000 clones, 70% to 90% seen once. Material: PBMCs. Every receptor here comes from a woman in her thirties or forties in good health and CMV-seropositive.

This chain links TRBV6-5 with TRBJ1-2, with a weak D call TRBD1 (6 bases). Trimming took off 2 bases at V and 2 bases at J, with 9 bases between the two ends. The CDR3 consists of 14 residues. Germline V gene lookup returns CDR1 MNHEY and CDR2 SVGAGI. CDR3 protein: CASSYDRTNYGYTF. In DNA form, the CDR3 reads TGTGCCAGCAGTTACGACAGGACCAACTATGGCTACACCTTC.

The rearrangement joins TRBV27 to TRBJ2-7; tentative D call: TRBD2 (6 bases). The length of the CDR3 is 14 residues. V was cut by 4 bases and J by 6 bases, with 16 bases left in between. CDR1 is MNHEY, CDR2 SMNVEV, per germline (reference sequence). The CDR3 bases are TGTGCCAGCAGTTCCCGGAGGGCAGGAGGCGAGCAGTACTTC. It specifies CASSSRRAGGEQYF.

The rearrangement joins TRBV7-9 to TRBJ2-2; the D gene is possibly TRBD1 (5 bases). The V and J ends lost 2 bases and 0 bases respectively, with 13 bases between them. CDR3 size: 17 residues. Germline CDR1 reads SEHNR; CDR2 reads FQNEAQ (reference sequence). Written as DNA, the CDR3 is TGTGCCAGCAGCTTAATCCCCAGGGCTTCGAACACCGGGGAGCTGTTTTTT. It translates to CASSLIPRASNTGELFF.

J is TRBJ1-1 and V is TRBV28, with 8 bases lining up with TRBD1. V was pared by 4 bases and J by 5 bases, with 12 bases of the junction left unmatched. Looked up from germline, CDR1 is MDHEN and CDR2 is SYDVKM. CDR3 size: 16 residues. The CDR3 reads CASSSLQDRVVTEAFF. The CDR3 DNA reads as TGTGCCAGCAGTTCCTTACAGGACAGGGTGGTAACTGAAGCTTTCTTT.

The chain combines TRBV2 with TRBJ2-2; 14 nucleotides line up with TRBD2. The CDR3 extends over 16 amino acids. J gave up 7 bases and V 4 bases, and 5 bases lay outside the gene matches. The germline V gene has CDR1 SNHLY and CDR2 FYNNEI. The CDR3 bases are TGTGCCAGCAGTGGGGGACTAGCGGGGGCCGGCGGGGAGCTGTTTTTT. Translation: CASSGGLAGAGGELFF.

The chain uses TRBV30 and TRBJ2-7; D might be TRBD1 (5 bases). V was clipped by 3 bases and J by 5 bases, with 20 bases between them. The CDR3 runs to 15 residues. The germline V gene has CDR1 GTSNPN and CDR2 SVGIG (reference sequence). This CDR3 is CAWSLRASWGHEQYF. CDR3 sequence (DNA): TGTGCCTGGAGCTTACGGGCATCCTGGGGCCACGAGCAGTACTTC.

CDR3 amino acids: CASRPLDTGELFF. CDR3 nucleotides: TGTGCCAGTCGCCCCCTAGACACCGGGGAGCTGTTTTTT. The chain carries TRBV19 and TRBJ2-2; D not certain. Germline CDR1 is LNHDA and CDR2 is SQIVND (reference sequence). Trimming removed 8 bases at V and 3 bases at J, with 10 bases between. CDR3 length: 13 residues.

The chain joins TRBV9 to TRBJ2-5; 9 bases are shared with TRBD1. The length of the CDR3 is 14 residues. The junction had 4 bases not matched to a gene; V was cut back by 2 bases and J by 5 bases. CDR1 SGDLS and CDR2 YYNGEE come from the germline V gene. This CDR3 reads CASSVRQGDETQYF. In DNA form, the CDR3 reads TGTGCCAGCAGCGTGAGACAGGGGGATGAGACCCAGTACTTC.

The J gene is TRBJ1-2, the V gene TRBV28; 7 nucleotides line up with TRBD1. V dropped 1 base and J dropped 7; count of bases not matched to a gene: 9. CDR3 length: 15 amino acids. CDR1 and CDR2 (germline): MDHEN, SYDVKM. The CDR3 sequence is CASSLFGQGVFGYTF. Here the CDR3 DNA reads TGTGCCAGCAGTTTATTCGGGCAGGGGGTGTTTGGCTACACCTTC.

This clone was recorded only once. The chain links TRBV6-1 to TRBJ1-4, with TRBD1 identical over 8 bases. Looked up from germline, CDR1 is MNHNS and CDR2 is SASEGT. The CDR3 extends over 14 amino acids. The ends lost 6 bases at V and 8 bases at J; junction bases unmatched: 8. CDR3 sequence: CASSPRQGREKLFF. CDR3 sequence (DNA): TGTGCCAGCAGCCCCAGACAGGGGCGCGAAAAACTGTTTTTT.

The V call is TRBV21-1, the J call TRBJ2-7; the table gives TRBD1 as D, unverified against the DNA. TRBV21-1 is labeled a pseudogene. The CDR3 is 16 residues long. The CDR3 DNA sequence: TGTGCCAGCAGCAAAAATAGGGGAAGGGTAGACGACGAGCAGTACTTC. Protein product: CASSKNRGRVDDEQYF.

This clone was observed a few times. This chain joins TRBV7-2 and TRBJ1-2, with 7 bases matching TRBD1. Per germline, CDR1 SGHTA and CDR2 FQGNSA. This CDR3 has 12 amino acids. V was clipped by 4 bases and J by 4 bases; unmatched bases: 0. This CDR3 reads CASSSGGYGYTF. In DNA form, the CDR3 reads TGTGCCAGCAGCTCAGGGGGCTATGGCTACACCTTC.

This chain joins TRBV18 and TRBJ1-6, with TRBD1 identical over 11 bases. The trim removed 4 bases at V and 9 bases at J, leaving 14 bases unmatched. The germline V gene encodes CDR1 KGHSH and CDR2 LQKENI. The CDR3 is made up of 18 amino acids. CDR3 DNA: TGTGCCAGCTCACAACGCGGACAGGGGGCCAGGGTGAGTTCACCCCTCCACTTT. This encodes CASSQRGQGARVSSPLHF.

The rearrangement uses TRBV27 and TRBJ1-1; 7 bases are a match to TRBD1. The germline CDR1 and CDR2 sequences are MNHEY and SMNVEV (reference sequence). Losses at the gene ends were 6 bases for V and 7 bases for J; bases not matched to a gene: 8. CDR3 length: 13 residues. The CDR3 loop reads CASRKLRQGEAFF. The DNA for the CDR3 is TGTGCCAGCAGAAAACTTAGACAGGGTGAAGCTTTCTTT.

There are a few counts of this clone. This chain links TRBV29-1 with TRBJ2-2, with D perhaps matching TRBD2 (5 bases). In germline, CDR1 is SQVTM, CDR2 ANQGSEA. With 4 bases removed from V and 4 bases from J, the gap between germline ends came to 13 bases. The length of the CDR3 is 14 residues. This chain's CDR3 is CSVALARGTGELFF. The DNA of the CDR3 is TGCAGCGTTGCGTTGGCACGGGGCACCGGGGAGCTGTTTTTT.

The rearrangement links TRBV28 to TRBJ2-5; perhaps TRBD2 as D (5 bases). CDR1 MDHEN and CDR2 SYDVKM come from the germline V gene. The V end lost 6 bases, the J end lost 3 bases, and 5 bases lay between the germline ends. This CDR3 is built from 11 residues. The CDR3 spells CASRREETQYF. CDR3 nucleotide sequence: TGTGCCAGCAGGAGGGAAGAGACCCAGTACTTC.

This clone appeared once. The chain uses TRBV11-3 and TRBJ1-6, with D perhaps matching TRBD1 (6 bases). With 2 bases removed from V and 11 bases from J, the gap between germline ends came to 16 bases. The germline V gene has CDR1 SGHNT and CDR2 YENEEA. The CDR3 has 15 amino acids. The CDR3 DNA reads TGTGCCAGCAGCTTAACCTCGACAGGACGGACACCCCTCCACTTT. Protein product: CASSLTSTGRTPLHF.

The V call is TRBV27, the J call TRBJ2-1; no reliable D call. The V and J ends lost 3 bases and 3 bases respectively, with 3 bases between them. CDR1 and CDR2 from the germline V gene are MNHEY and SMNVEV (reference sequence). The CDR3 totals 12 residues. CDR3 nucleotides: TGTGCCAGCAGTTTCGGCTACAATGAGCAGTTCTTC. Translating gives CASSFGYNEQFF.

The V call is TRBV7-2, the J call TRBJ2-3; D perhaps matches TRBD2 (7 bases). Trimming stripped 8 bases from V and 7 bases from J, with 22 bases between. The germline V gene encodes CDR1 SGHTA and CDR2 FQGNSA. This CDR3 is 15 amino acids long. The CDR3 region is CASQRLGGQGYTQYF. The CDR3, as DNA: TGTGCCAGCCAGCGATTGGGGGGGCAAGGGTATACGCAGTATTTT.

The V gene is TRBV27, the J gene TRBJ1-2; 8 nucleotides align to TRBD1. The CDR3 sequence is 17 residues long. V gave up 4 bases and J gave up 4 bases; unmatched junction bases: 14. CDR1 MNHEY and CDR2 SMNVEV come from the germline V gene (reference sequence). For the CDR3, the DNA is TGTGCCAGCAGTTCAGGACAGGGTCGATTTGATTTCTATGGCTACACCTTC. Translating gives CASSSGQGRFDFYGYTF.

The chain joins TRBV7-6 to TRBJ2-5, with 10 nucleotides matching TRBD2. The ends lost 4 bases at V and 5 bases at J; junction bases unmatched: 7. There are 15 residues in the CDR3. CDR1 SGHVS and CDR2 FNYEAQ come from the germline V gene. The CDR3 region is CASSSIAGGGETQYF. As DNA, the CDR3 is TGTGCCAGCAGCTCTATAGCGGGGGGAGGCGAGACCCAGTACTTC.

This chain connects TRBV5-4 to TRBJ2-7, with a weak D call TRBD2 (5 bases). V shed 4 bases and J shed 7 bases, with 21 bases lying between them. Germline V CDR1 and CDR2: SGHNT, YYREEE (reference sequence). The CDR3 sequence is 15 residues long. The CDR3 is CASSTPHGVGGEQYF. The CDR3 coding sequence is TGTGCCAGCAGCACCCCTCACGGGGTGGGTGGGGAGCAGTACTTC.

The table lists this clone with a count of one. The gene calls are TRBV30 and TRBJ1-4; D ambiguous. This CDR3 has 13 residues. V was clipped by 7 bases and J by 8 bases, with 17 bases between them. Germline V CDR1 and CDR2: GTSNPN, SVGIG (reference sequence). The CDR3 nucleotides read TGTGCCTCCGGACGGGGTAATTGGGAAAAACTGTTTTTT. Protein sequence: CASGRGNWEKLFF.

This chain connects TRBV7-9 to TRBJ1-2; no clear D gene. The CDR3 is made up of 13 amino acids. The V and J ends lost 1 base and 8 bases respectively, with 11 bases between them. Germline lookup yields CDR1 SEHNR and CDR2 FQNEAQ (reference sequence). The CDR3 DNA is TGTGCCAGCAGCTTAGGATTCGCGGGGGGCTACACCTTC. Amino acid sequence: CASSLGFAGGYTF.

This chain connects TRBV5-4 to TRBJ1-2; D ambiguous. Germline loops: CDR1 SGHNT, CDR2 YYREEE (reference sequence). The V gene lost 2 bases and the J gene lost 0 bases, with 8 bases spanning the gap. The CDR3 consists of 14 residues. The CDR3 sequence: CASSFRGSNYGYTF. The CDR3 nucleotides are TGTGCCAGCAGCTTCCGGGGTTCTAACTATGGCTACACCTTC.

The V call is TRBV5-1, the J call TRBJ2-5; 8 bases fit TRBD1. With V trimmed by 4 bases and J by 3 bases, 8 bases remained unmatched. Germline CDR1 reads SGHRS; CDR2 reads YFSETQ. This CDR3 has 15 amino acids. This CDR3 reads CASSTDRGSEETQYF. DNA of the CDR3: TGCGCCAGCAGCACCGACAGGGGCTCGGAAGAGACCCAGTACTTC.

This chain links TRBV5-5 with TRBJ2-5, with 10 bases lining up with TRBD2. CDR1 SGHKS and CDR2 YYEKEE come from the germline V gene (reference sequence). There are 18 residues in the CDR3. V lost 1 base, J lost 5 bases, and 14 bases stayed unmatched. Here the CDR3 DNA reads TGTGCCAGCAGCTTGCTGGTTAGCGGGGGGTTTTTTTTCGAGACCCAGTACTTC. This translates into CASSLLVSGGFFFETQYF. Full variable domain (outside the CDR3, taken from reference TRBV5-5 and TRBJ2-5): DAGVTQSPTHLIKTRGQQVTLRCSPISGHKSVSWYQQVLGQGPQFIFQYYEKEERGRGNFPDRFSARQFPNYSSELNVNALLLGDSALYLCASSLLVSGGFFFETQYFGPGTRLLVL.

This clone was recorded only once. The rearrangement links TRBV23-1 to TRBJ1-2; 8 bases fit TRBD1. TRBV23-1 is an ORF, and what it does is uncertain. V lost 2 bases to trimming and J lost 8 bases; unmatched junction nucleotides: 7. The CDR3 is made up of 14 amino acids. CDR3 sequence: CASSQGLGDRGYTF. In nucleotides, the CDR3 is TGCGCCAGCAGTCAAGGTCTGGGGGACAGGGGCTACACCTTC.

The CDR3 reads CASSQDHGGSGANVLTF. For the CDR3, the DNA is TGCGCCAGCAGCCAAGACCACGGGGGGTCTGGGGCCAACGTCCTGACTTTC. The chain couples TRBV4-3 to TRBJ2-6; 7 bases are a match to TRBD2. CDR3 length equals 17 residues. Germline values: CDR1 LGHNA, CDR2 YSLEER. Trimming took 0 bases from V and 1 from J; bases not matched to a gene: 3.